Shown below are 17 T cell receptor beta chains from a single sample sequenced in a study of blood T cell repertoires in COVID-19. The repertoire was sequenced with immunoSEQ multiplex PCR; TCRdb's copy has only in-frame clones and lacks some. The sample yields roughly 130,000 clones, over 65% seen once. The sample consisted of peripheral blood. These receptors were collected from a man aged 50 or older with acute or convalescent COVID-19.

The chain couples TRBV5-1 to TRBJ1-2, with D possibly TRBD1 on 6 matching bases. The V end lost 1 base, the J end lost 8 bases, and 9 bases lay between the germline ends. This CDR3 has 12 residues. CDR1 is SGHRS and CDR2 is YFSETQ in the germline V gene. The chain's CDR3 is CASSLRDNGYTF. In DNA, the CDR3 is TGCGCCAGCAGCTTGAGGGACAACGGCTACACCTTC.

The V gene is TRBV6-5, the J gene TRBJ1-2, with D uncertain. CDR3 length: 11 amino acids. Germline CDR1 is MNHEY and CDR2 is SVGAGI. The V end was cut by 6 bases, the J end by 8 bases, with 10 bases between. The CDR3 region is CASRSEKGYTF. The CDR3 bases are TGTGCCAGCAGGTCCGAGAAGGGCTACACCTTC.

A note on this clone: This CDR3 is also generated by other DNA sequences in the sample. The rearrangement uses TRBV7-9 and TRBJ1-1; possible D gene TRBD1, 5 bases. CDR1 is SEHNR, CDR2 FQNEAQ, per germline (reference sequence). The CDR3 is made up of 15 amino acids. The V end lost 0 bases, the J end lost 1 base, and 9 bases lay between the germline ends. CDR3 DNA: TGTGCCAGCAGCTTAGCGGGGGGGTCGAACACTGAAGCTTTCTTT. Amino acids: CASSLAGGSNTEAFF.

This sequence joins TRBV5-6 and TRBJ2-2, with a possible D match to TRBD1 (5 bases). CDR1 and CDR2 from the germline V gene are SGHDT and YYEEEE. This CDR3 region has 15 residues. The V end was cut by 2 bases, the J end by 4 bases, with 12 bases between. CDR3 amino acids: CASSFLGEPTGELFF. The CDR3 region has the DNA TGTGCCAGCAGCTTCCTAGGGGAACCCACCGGGGAGCTGTTTTTT.

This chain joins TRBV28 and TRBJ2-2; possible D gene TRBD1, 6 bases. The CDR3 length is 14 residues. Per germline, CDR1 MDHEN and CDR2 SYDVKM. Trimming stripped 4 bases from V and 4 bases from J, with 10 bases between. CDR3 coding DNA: TGTGCCAGCAGTTCCGGACAGAGCACCGGGGAGCTGTTTTTT. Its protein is CASSSGQSTGELFF.

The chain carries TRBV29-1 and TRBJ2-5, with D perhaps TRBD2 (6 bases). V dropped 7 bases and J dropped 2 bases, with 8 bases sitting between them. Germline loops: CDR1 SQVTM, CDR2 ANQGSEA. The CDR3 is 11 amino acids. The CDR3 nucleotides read TGCAGCGCGGGGGAGCAAGAGACCCAGTACTTC. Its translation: CSAGEQETQYF.

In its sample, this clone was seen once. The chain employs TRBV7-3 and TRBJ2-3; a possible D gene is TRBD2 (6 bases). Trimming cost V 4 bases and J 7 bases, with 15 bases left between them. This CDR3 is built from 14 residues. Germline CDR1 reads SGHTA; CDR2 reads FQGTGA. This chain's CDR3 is CASSSNTAGNTQYF. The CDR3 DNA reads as TGTGCCAGCAGCTCGAACACCGCGGGAAATACGCAGTATTTT.

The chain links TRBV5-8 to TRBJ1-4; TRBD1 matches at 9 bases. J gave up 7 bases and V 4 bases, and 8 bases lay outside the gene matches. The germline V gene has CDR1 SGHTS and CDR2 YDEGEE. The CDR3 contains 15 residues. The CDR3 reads CASSPWDREGEKLFF. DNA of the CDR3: TGTGCCAGCAGCCCTTGGGACAGGGAGGGTGAAAAACTGTTTTTT.

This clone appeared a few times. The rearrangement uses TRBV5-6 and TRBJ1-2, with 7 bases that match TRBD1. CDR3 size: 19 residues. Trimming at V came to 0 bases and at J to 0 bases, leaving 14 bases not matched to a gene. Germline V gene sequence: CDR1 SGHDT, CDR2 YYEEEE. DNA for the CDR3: TGTGCCAGCAGCTTGGCTCCCTGGACAGCCCAGGGGGCTAACTATGGCTACACCTTC. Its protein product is CASSLAPWTAQGANYGYTF.

The CDR3 nucleotides read TGTGCCAGCAATTCAGCGGACTATGGCTACACCTTC. Its protein product is CASNSADYGYTF. This chain connects TRBV6-5 to TRBJ1-2; D ambiguous. Trimming left V 7 bases short and J 3 bases short, with 9 bases between. CDR3 length: 12 amino acids. CDR1 is MNHEY, CDR2 SVGAGI, per germline.

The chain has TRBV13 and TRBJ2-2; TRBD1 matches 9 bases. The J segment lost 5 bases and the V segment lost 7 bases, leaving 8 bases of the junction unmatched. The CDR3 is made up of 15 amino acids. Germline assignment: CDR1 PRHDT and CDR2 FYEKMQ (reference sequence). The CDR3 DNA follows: TGTGCCAGCACCCCACAGACAGGGGGAACCGGGGAGCTGTTTTTT. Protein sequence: CASTPQTGGTGELFF.

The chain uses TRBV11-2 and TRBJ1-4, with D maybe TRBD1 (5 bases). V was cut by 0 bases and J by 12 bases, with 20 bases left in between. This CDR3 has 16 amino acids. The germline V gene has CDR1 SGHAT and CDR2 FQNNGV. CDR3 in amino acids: CASSLEFSRGRGQLFF. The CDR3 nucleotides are TGTGCCAGCAGCTTAGAATTTTCACGAGGGAGGGGCCAACTGTTTTTT.

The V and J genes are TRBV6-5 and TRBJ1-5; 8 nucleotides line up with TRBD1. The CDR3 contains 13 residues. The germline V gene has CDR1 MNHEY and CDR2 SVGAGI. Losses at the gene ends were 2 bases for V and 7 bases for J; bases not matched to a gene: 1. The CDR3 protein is CASSYDRGQPQHF. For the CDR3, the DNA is TGTGCCAGCAGTTACGACAGGGGCCAGCCCCAGCATTTT.

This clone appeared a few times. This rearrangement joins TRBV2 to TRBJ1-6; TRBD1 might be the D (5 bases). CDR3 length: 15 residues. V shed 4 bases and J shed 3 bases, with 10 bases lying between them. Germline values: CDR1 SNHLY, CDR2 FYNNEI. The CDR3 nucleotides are TGTGCCAGCAGTGCCGTAAGGGGCTATAATTCACCCCTCCACTTT. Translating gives CASSAVRGYNSPLHF.

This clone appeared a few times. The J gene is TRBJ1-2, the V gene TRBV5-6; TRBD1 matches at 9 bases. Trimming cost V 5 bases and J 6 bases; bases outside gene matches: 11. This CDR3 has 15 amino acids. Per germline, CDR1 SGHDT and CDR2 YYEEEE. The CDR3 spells CASRLSGQGIDGYTF. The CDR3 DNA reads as TGTGCCAGCAGGTTATCGGGACAGGGAATTGATGGCTACACCTTC.

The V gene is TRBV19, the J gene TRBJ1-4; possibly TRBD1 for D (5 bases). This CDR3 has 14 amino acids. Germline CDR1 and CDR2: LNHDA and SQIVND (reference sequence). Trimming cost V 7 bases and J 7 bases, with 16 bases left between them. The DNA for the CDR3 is TGTGCCAGTACCTTGGCAGGGTCGGGTGAAAAACTGTTTTTT. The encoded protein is CASTLAGSGEKLFF.

The CDR3 protein is CAWRTTGGEGYTF. Written as DNA, the CDR3 is TGTGCCTGGAGGACGACAGGGGGTGAGGGCTACACCTTC. The J gene is TRBJ1-2, the V gene TRBV30; 9 nucleotides line up with TRBD1. V lost 3 bases to trimming and J lost 8 bases; unmatched junction nucleotides: 7. The CDR3 consists of 13 residues. Germline lookup yields CDR1 GTSNPN and CDR2 SVGIG (reference sequence).